These 18 T cell receptor beta chains were sequenced from one sample in a study of PD-L1 blockade in urothelial cancer. Generated by immunoSEQ multiplex PCR, the TCRdb table keeps only in-frame clones and is missing some. The data show around 40,000 clones, 82% seen once. Stated time point: peripheral blood 6 weeks after treatment start. The sample here was PBMCs, taken around atezolizumab (anti-PD-L1) treatment. These TCRs come from a man in his 60s with urothelial cancer.

CDR3 sequence (DNA): TGTGCCAGCAGTGGGTCGGCAGGGGGTCCCGGGGAGCTGTTTTTT. This gives the protein CASSGSAGGPGELFF. The V and J genes are TRBV2 and TRBJ2-2; 7 nucleotides line up with TRBD1. Looked up from germline, CDR1 is SNHLY and CDR2 is FYNNEI. CDR3 size: 15 residues. The J segment lost 6 bases and the V segment lost 4 bases, leaving 8 bases of the junction unmatched. The full variable domain, its missing parts supplied by reference TRBV2 and TRBJ2-2, is EPEVTQTPSHQVTQMGQEVILRCVPISNHLYFYWYRQILGQKVEFLVSFYNNEISEKSEIFDDQFSVERPDGSNFTLKIRSTKLEDSAMYFCASSGSAGGPGELFFGEGSRLTVL.

This sequence joins TRBV19 and TRBJ2-3; 12 bases agree with TRBD2. Looked up from germline, CDR1 is LNHDA and CDR2 is SQIVND (reference sequence). V dropped 5 bases and J dropped 4; count of bases not matched to a gene: 7. The length of the CDR3 is 16 residues. The CDR3 nucleotides read TGTGCCAGTAGTGCGAAACTAGCGGGAGGCGCAGATACGCAGTATTTT. Translated, it gives CASSAKLAGGADTQYF.

The chain uses TRBV7-2 and TRBJ2-2; TRBD1 matches 10 bases. In germline, CDR1 is SGHTA, CDR2 FQGNSA. V shed 8 bases, J shed 0 bases, and the junction held 6 bases outside the gene matches. This CDR3 contains 16 residues. CDR3 sequence: CASVRGTGANTGELFF. For the CDR3, the DNA is TGTGCCAGCGTCCGGGGGACAGGGGCGAACACCGGGGAGCTGTTTTTT.

This clone came up a few times. V gene TRBV25-1 combines with J gene TRBJ2-3; 7 bases map to TRBD1. V trimming: 3 bases; J trimming: 2 bases; junction bases outside the gene matches: 5. The CDR3 is 15 amino acids. Germline lookup yields CDR1 MGHDK and CDR2 SYGVNS. DNA of the CDR3: TGTGCCAGCAGTGACCCGGGACAGAACACAGATACGCAGTATTTT. It yields the protein CASSDPGQNTDTQYF.

A few counts support this clone. This chain joins TRBV15 and TRBJ1-2; D remains unclear. CDR3 length: 15 amino acids. Germline V gene sequence: CDR1 LNHNV, CDR2 YYDKDF (reference sequence). Trimming cost V 5 bases and J 0 bases, with 13 bases left between them. CDR3 nucleotide sequence: TGTGCCACCAGCCCTAGGAGGTCCTCTAACTATGGCTACACCTTC. It yields the protein CATSPRRSSNYGYTF.

This clone was counted between two and nine times. This chain links TRBV28 with TRBJ1-5; TRBD1 aligns across 8 bases. V lost 6 bases, J lost 0 bases, and 1 base stayed unmatched. The germline gives CDR1 MDHEN, CDR2 SYDVKM. The CDR3 has 14 residues. The CDR3 coding sequence is TGTGCCAGCAGAGGGACAGGTAGCAATCAGCCCCAGCATTTT. This codes for CASRGTGSNQPQHF.

This chain connects TRBV27 to TRBJ2-1; tentative D call: TRBD2 (5 bases). The CDR3 has 15 residues. V was pared by 2 bases and J by 2 bases, with 10 bases between. Per the germline V gene, CDR1 is MNHEY and CDR2 is SMNVEV (reference sequence). For the CDR3, the DNA is TGTGCCAGCAGTTTAGCGGGCCTCACCTACAATGAGCAGTTCTTC. It is translated as CASSLAGLTYNEQFF.

The rearrangement uses TRBV7-9 and TRBJ1-1; D is perhaps TRBD1 (6 bases). CDR3 length equals 14 residues. CDR1 and CDR2 from the germline V gene are SEHNR and FQNEAQ (reference sequence). V lost 2 bases to trimming and J lost 5 bases, with 12 bases between them. CDR3 sequence reads: CASSLTRGRTEAFF. In DNA, the CDR3 is TGTGCCAGCAGCTTAACCAGGGGCAGGACTGAAGCTTTCTTT.

A single count supports this clone. This chain uses TRBV7-6 with TRBJ2-1; D remains ambiguous. CDR3 size: 15 residues. Deletions cut 6 bases from V and 2 bases from J, with 14 bases between. CDR1 is SGHVS, CDR2 FNYEAQ, per germline. In DNA, the CDR3 is TGTGCCAGCAGTTTCCTTACCAACACCTACAATGAGCAGTTCTTC. It codes for CASSFLTNTYNEQFF.

This clone was detected only once. The V gene is TRBV7-2, the J gene TRBJ2-1; 11 bases are a match to TRBD2. V shed 3 bases and J 4 bases; nucleotides not matched to a gene: 8. The germline V gene has CDR1 SGHTA and CDR2 FQGNSA. The CDR3 loop spans 17 amino acids. The CDR3 nucleotides read TGTGCCAGCAGCTTGAGGCCTAGCGGGAGGTCGTACAATGAGCAGTTCTTC. This codes for CASSLRPSGRSYNEQFF.

J is TRBJ1-1 and V is TRBV18; D unclear. CDR3 length: 15 amino acids. In germline, CDR1 is KGHSH, CDR2 LQKENI. The V gene lost 6 bases and the J gene lost 0 bases, with 14 bases spanning the gap. CDR3 in DNA: TGTGCCAGCTCCGAGTCGCGGCCGATGAACACTGAAGCTTTCTTT. Residues: CASSESRPMNTEAFF.

The J gene is TRBJ1-1, the V gene TRBV5-5; D remains unclear. Deletions cut 2 bases from V and 5 bases from J, with 10 bases between. This CDR3 spans 13 amino acids. Germline assignment: CDR1 SGHKS and CDR2 YYEKEE (reference sequence). DNA for the CDR3: TGTGCCAGCAGCTTTCGGGTGAGGACTGAAGCTTTCTTT. Translating it yields CASSFRVRTEAFF.

CDR3 in DNA: TGTGCCAGCAGCCCCGGGGGGTGGCGGGAGGGATTCACAGATACGCAGTATTTT. Protein: CASSPGGWREGFTDTQYF. The rearrangement links TRBV7-2 to TRBJ2-3, with 9 bases fitting TRBD2. Germline V gene lookup returns CDR1 SGHTA and CDR2 FQGNSA. V was pared by 5 bases and J by 2 bases, with 14 bases of the junction left unmatched. The CDR3 runs 18 residues.

The chain couples TRBV5-4 to TRBJ1-1, with a possible D match to TRBD1 (5 bases). Germline V gene sequence: CDR1 SGHNT, CDR2 YYREEE (reference sequence). The CDR3 totals 15 residues. The ends were cut back, 4 bases at V and 5 bases at J, with 18 bases in the middle. The CDR3 is CASSPSLGGNTEAFF. In DNA, the CDR3 is TGTGCCAGCAGCCCCTCCCTGGGGGGGAATACTGAAGCTTTCTTT.

The chain joins TRBV6-1 to TRBJ2-1; the D is unclear. CDR1 and CDR2 (germline): MNHNS, SASEGT. Trimming removed 5 bases from V and 7 bases from J, with 12 bases in between. The CDR3 spans 13 residues. CDR3 bases: TGTGCCAGCAGTCATCGAGGTGATAATGAGCAGTTCTTC. Its translation: CASSHRGDNEQFF.

The J gene is TRBJ2-3, the V gene TRBV7-2, with 13 bases that match TRBD2. CDR3 length: 13 amino acids. V lost 2 bases, J lost 15 bases, and 5 bases stayed unmatched. Germline V gene data show CDR1 as SGHTA and CDR2 as FQGNSA. In DNA form, the CDR3 reads TGTGCCAGCAGCTTACTTGGGACTAGCGGGGCCTATTTT. This gives the protein CASSLLGTSGAYF.

This rearrangement joins TRBV11-2 to TRBJ2-7; D unclear. Germline values: CDR1 SGHAT, CDR2 FQNNGV. The CDR3 runs 15 residues. The V gene lost 2 bases and the J gene lost 2 bases, with 13 bases spanning the gap. The CDR3 nucleotides are TGTGCCAGCAGCTTAACGACACCTCAACCCTACGAGCAGTACTTC. It codes for CASSLTTPQPYEQYF. The full variable domain, its missing parts supplied by reference TRBV11-2 and TRBJ2-7, is EAGVAQSPRYKIIEKRQSVAFWCNPISGHATLYWYQQILGQGPKLLIQFQNNGVVDDSQLPKDRFSAERLKGVDSTLKIQPAKLEDSAVYLCASSLTTPQPYEQYFGPGTRLTVT.

The V and J genes are TRBV25-1 and TRBJ1-4, with D possibly matching TRBD1 (6 bases). V gave up 2 bases and J gave up 10 bases, with 17 bases separating them. The CDR3 is 15 amino acids. The germline gives CDR1 MGHDK, CDR2 SYGVNS. CDR3 region: CASSEATQGRGKLFF. Here the CDR3 DNA reads TGTGCCAGCAGTGAAGCTACGCAGGGGAGGGGAAAACTGTTTTTT.